The 27 T cell receptor beta chains presented below share a single source sample, sequenced in a study of Ad26.COV2.S vaccination and SARS-CoV-2 variants. Indicated treatment: around 19 received Ad26.COV2.S at low or high dose, single or two shots; 5 received placebo; per-sample allocation not given. All samples were drawn on day 63, counting from the first vaccine or placebo injection. Profiling relied on immunoSEQ multiplex PCR, and the TCRdb table lists in-frame clones only, not all of them. This table holds under 550,000 clones, 88% found once. Specimen: peripheral blood, collected in a trial of Ad26.COV2.S vaccine versus placebo. The receptors originated from a person aged 18 to 59 who received the Ad26.COV2.S COVID-19 vaccine or a placebo.

The V call is TRBV6-5, the J call TRBJ2-7, with 8 bases lining up with TRBD2. CDR3 length equals 14 residues. Germline values: CDR1 MNHEY, CDR2 SVGAGI. V was clipped by 0 bases and J by 4 bases; unmatched bases: 2. CDR3 residues: CASSYSRGGYEQYF. The CDR3 DNA is TGTGCCAGCAGTTACTCCCGGGGGGGGTACGAGCAGTACTTC.

This sequence joins TRBV6-6 and TRBJ1-5, with 7 bases aligning to TRBD1. This CDR3 has 15 residues. J gave up 4 bases and V 4 bases, and 7 bases lay outside the gene matches. CDR1 and CDR2 (germline): MNHNY, SVGAGI (reference sequence). The CDR3 DNA sequence: TGTGCCAGCAGTTCCGGGACAGTAAGGAATCAGCCCCAGCATTTT. Amino acid sequence: CASSSGTVRNQPQHF.

This clone has only a few counts. The chain couples TRBV30 to TRBJ1-2, with a weak D call TRBD1 (5 bases). V was clipped by 3 bases and J by 6 bases, with 11 bases between them. The CDR3 has 12 amino acids. Per germline, CDR1 GTSNPN and CDR2 SVGIG (reference sequence). The chain's CDR3 is CAWRSIGDGYTF. For the CDR3, the DNA is TGTGCCTGGAGAAGTATAGGGGATGGCTACACCTTC.

V gene TRBV14 combines with J gene TRBJ2-7, with 8 bases that match TRBD1. Germline V gives CDR1 SGHDN, CDR2 FVKESK. This CDR3 is built from 13 residues. The V segment lost 6 bases and the J segment 5 bases; nucleotides outside the gene matches: 6. CDR3 nucleotide sequence: TGTGCCAGCAGGTCGACAGGGGCCAACGAGCAGTACTTC. This translates into CASRSTGANEQYF.

V gene TRBV6-1 combines with J gene TRBJ2-1, with D possibly TRBD1 on 5 matching bases. V was cut by 1 base and J by 10 bases, with 5 bases left in between. CDR1 is MNHNS and CDR2 is SASEGT in the germline V gene. The CDR3 spans 11 residues. In DNA form, the CDR3 reads TGTGCCAGCAGTGAAGGACAGGAGCAGTTCTTC. Translated: CASSEGQEQFF.

J is TRBJ1-5 and V is TRBV20-1, with 10 bases lining up with TRBD1. The V segment lost 3 bases and the J segment 8 bases; nucleotides outside the gene matches: 10. Germline lookup yields CDR1 DFQATT and CDR2 SNEGSKA (reference sequence). The CDR3 loop spans 15 amino acids. CDR3 sequence (DNA): TGCAGTGCTAGTACTCCGGGACAGGGGTCAAAGCCCCAGCATTTT. Translated: CSASTPGQGSKPQHF.

The table lists this clone with a few counts. The chain employs TRBV27 and TRBJ1-4; D might be TRBD1 (6 bases). The CDR3 covers 16 residues. Germline V gene sequence: CDR1 MNHEY, CDR2 SMNVEV (reference sequence). Trimming took 7 bases from V and 0 from J, leaving 15 bases between them. CDR3 amino acids: CASTARWTATNEKLFF. CDR3 sequence (DNA): TGTGCCAGCACCGCACGTTGGACAGCAACTAATGAAAAACTGTTTTTT. Complete variable domain (other parts from reference TRBV27 and TRBJ1-4): EAQVTQNPRYLITVTGKKLTVTCSQNMNHEYMSWYRQDPGLGLRQIYYSMNVEVTDKGDVPEGYKVSRKEKRNFPLILESPSPNQTSLYFCASTARWTATNEKLFFGSGTQLSVL.

The V gene is TRBV19, the J gene TRBJ1-1; possible D gene TRBD1, 5 bases. V was shortened by 4 bases and J by 4 bases, with 13 bases between the two germline ends. The germline V gene encodes CDR1 LNHDA and CDR2 SQIVND (reference sequence). The CDR3 contains 14 residues. CDR3 nucleotides: TGTGCCAGTAGTAGGCAGGGAGCGGGCACTGAAGCTTTCTTT. Its protein is CASSRQGAGTEAFF.

The chain is built from TRBV7-6 and TRBJ2-7, with 10 bases aligning to TRBD2. J gave up 3 bases and V 1 base, and 3 bases lay outside the gene matches. This CDR3 comprises 15 residues. Germline CDR1 SGHVS, CDR2 FNYEAQ. The CDR3 spells CASSLGPSGGYEQYF. CDR3 DNA: TGTGCCAGCAGCTTAGGCCCTAGCGGGGGCTACGAGCAGTACTTC.

The chain recombines TRBV7-2 with TRBJ1-2, with 7 bases aligning to TRBD1. With V trimmed by 6 bases and J by 8 bases, 12 bases remained unmatched. The CDR3 is made up of 14 amino acids. The V gene's germline CDR1 is SGHTA and CDR2 FQGNSA. CDR3: CASRGAGTAAGYTF. The CDR3 region has the DNA TGTGCCAGCAGAGGAGCCGGGACAGCCGCAGGCTACACCTTC.

The J gene is TRBJ1-2, the V gene TRBV12-3 or TRBV12-4, with D maybe TRBD1 (6 bases). The CDR3 spans 13 residues. Trimming stripped 1 base from V and 7 bases from J, with 10 bases between. The CDR3: CASSLGRGGGYTF. In nucleotides, the CDR3 is TGTGCCAGCAGTTTAGGCAGGGGTGGTGGCTACACCTTC.

The CDR3 nucleotides read TGTGCCAGTAGTAATAGTCGGACCGGGGAGCTGTTTTTT. Amino acids: CASSNSRTGELFF. This chain connects TRBV19 to TRBJ2-2; no clear D. This CDR3 contains 13 residues. Germline CDR1 LNHDA, CDR2 SQIVND (reference sequence). V was cut by 4 bases and J by 5 bases, with 8 bases left in between.

This clone was counted a few times. The CDR3 reads CASSVATGVRGGELFF. CDR3 nucleotides: TGTGCCAGCAGCGTAGCTACGGGGGTGCGGGGCGGGGAGCTGTTTTTT. The chain has TRBV9 and TRBJ2-2, with D possibly being TRBD2 (6 bases). V dropped 0 bases and J dropped 7 bases, with 16 bases sitting between them. Germline CDR1 SGDLS, CDR2 YYNGEE. The CDR3 covers 16 residues. Complete variable domain (other parts from reference TRBV9 and TRBJ2-2): DSGVTQTPKHLITATGQRVTLRCSPRSGDLSVYWYQQSLDQGLQFLIQYYNGEERAKGNILERFSAQQFPDLHSELNLSSLELGDSALYFCASSVATGVRGGELFFGEGSRLTVL.

This chain uses TRBV6-1 with TRBJ1-2, with D tentatively TRBD1 (5 bases). V was clipped by 0 bases and J by 5 bases, with 28 bases between them. The length of the CDR3 is 20 residues. In germline, CDR1 is MNHNS, CDR2 SASEGT. CDR3 bases: TGTGCCAGCAGTGAAGCCGACGTGGGGCGGGCGCAGGTTATTTTGTATGGCTACACCTTC. It codes for CASSEADVGRAQVILYGYTF.

The chain employs TRBV18 and TRBJ2-3, with 7 nucleotides matching TRBD2. The CDR3 consists of 15 residues. Germline V gene lookup returns CDR1 KGHSH and CDR2 LQKENI. Germline trimming cut 2 bases from V and 1 base from J; bases unmatched to any gene: 3. The CDR3 sequence is CASSPSAGGTDTQYF. CDR3 nucleotides: TGTGCCAGCTCACCATCTGCGGGGGGCACAGATACGCAGTATTTT.

The V and J genes are TRBV6-5 and TRBJ2-3; a weak D match, TRBD2 (6 bases). From germline, CDR1 is MNHEY and CDR2 SVGAGI. There are 16 residues in the CDR3. Trimming took off 0 bases at V and 0 bases at J, with 10 bases between the two ends. The CDR3 spells CASSYSYGGSTDTQYF. Written as DNA, the CDR3 is TGTGCCAGCAGTTACTCCTACGGGGGTAGCACAGATACGCAGTATTTT.

The rearrangement links TRBV6-5 to TRBJ1-6, with D maybe TRBD1 (5 bases). Germline V gene data show CDR1 as MNHEY and CDR2 as SVGAGI. This CDR3 has 14 residues. Trimming took 8 bases from V and 7 from J, leaving 15 bases between them. CDR3 sequence reads: CASARGNGNSPLHF. As DNA, the CDR3 is TGTGCCAGCGCCCGGGGCAACGGAAATTCACCCCTCCACTTT.

The rearrangement uses TRBV4-1 and TRBJ1-2; D is possibly TRBD1 (5 bases). The CDR3 consists of 17 residues. The ends were cut back, 1 base at V and 4 bases at J, with 19 bases in the middle. CDR1 MGHRA and CDR2 YSYEKL come from the germline V gene. The CDR3 DNA sequence: TGCGCCAGCAGCCAAGGACCTGGGACCGAAGAATTCTATGGCTACACCTTC. This sequence encodes CASSQGPGTEEFYGYTF.

This clone occurred once. The V call is TRBV7-2, the J call TRBJ2-4; D ambiguous. This CDR3 spans 16 amino acids. Germline CDR1 SGHTA, CDR2 FQGNSA. V gave up 2 bases and J gave up 0 bases, with 11 bases separating them. CDR3 residues: CASSLRSDLAKNIQYF. In DNA, the CDR3 is TGTGCCAGCAGCTTAAGGTCCGATCTAGCCAAAAACATTCAGTACTTC.

The V and J genes are TRBV11-2 and TRBJ1-2; the D is unclear. This CDR3 has 13 amino acids. Between the trimmed V and J ends, which lost 2 bases and 5 bases, there was a span of 9 bases. CDR1 is SGHAT and CDR2 is FQNNGV in the germline V gene. CDR3 bases: TGTGCCAGCAGCTTAAAACAGCATTATGGCTACACCTTC. It encodes CASSLKQHYGYTF.

The chain employs TRBV4-3 and TRBJ2-3; 10 bases map to TRBD2. V shed 3 bases, J shed 2 bases, and the junction held 8 bases outside the gene matches. CDR1 and CDR2 from the germline V gene are LGHNA and YSLEER. The CDR3 extends over 17 amino acids. The CDR3 coding sequence is TGCGCCAGCAGCCACCGGGGTAGCGGGGGGACCACAGATACGCAGTATTTT. It yields the protein CASSHRGSGGTTDTQYF.

The gene calls are TRBV3-1 (or the pseudogene TRBV3-2) and TRBJ2-1; TRBD2 matches 16 bases. The germline CDR1 and CDR2 sequences are LGHDT and YNNKEL (reference sequence). The junction had 4 bases not matched to a gene; V was cut back by 4 bases and J by 10 bases. This CDR3 region has 15 residues. The DNA for the CDR3 is TGTGCCAGCAGCCGGGGACTAGCGGGGGGGCCCGAGCAGTTCTTC. As protein: CASSRGLAGGPEQFF.

V gene TRBV6-6 combines with J gene TRBJ1-1; 8 positions match TRBD1. The V gene end was trimmed by 8 bases and the J gene end by 4 bases; junction bases not matched to a gene: 9. The CDR3 length is 14 residues. CDR1 is MNHNY, CDR2 SVGAGI, per germline (reference sequence). This CDR3 is CASHTGGISTEAFF. The CDR3 region has the DNA TGTGCCAGCCATACAGGGGGAATCAGCACTGAAGCTTTCTTT.

Concerning this clone itself: Within the sample, other DNA sequences also encode this same CDR3. The chain links TRBV7-2 to TRBJ2-7; a possible D gene is TRBD2 (6 bases). With 0 bases removed from V and 3 bases from J, the gap between germline ends came to 9 bases. The CDR3 length is 14 residues. Germline V lookup: CDR1 SGHTA, CDR2 FQGNSA. CDR3 nucleotides: TGTGCCAGCAGCTTAGCGGGGGGTAACTACGAGCAGTACTTC. It specifies CASSLAGGNYEQYF.

This rearrangement joins TRBV2 to TRBJ1-5; TRBD1 is a possible D gene (5 bases). The CDR3 length is 15 residues. Germline assignment: CDR1 SNHLY and CDR2 FYNNEI. V was cut by 2 bases and J by 7 bases, with 15 bases left in between. This CDR3 is CASSEFSRRGQPQHF. The CDR3 nucleotides read TGTGCCAGCAGTGAATTCTCGAGAAGGGGCCAGCCCCAGCATTTT.

The chain couples TRBV7-9 to TRBJ2-7, with D uncertain. This CDR3 is built from 16 residues. Trimming took 4 bases from V and 3 from J, leaving 19 bases between them. The germline gives CDR1 SEHNR, CDR2 FQNEAQ (reference sequence). The CDR3 sequence is CASSSSWGGDNYEQYF. Here the CDR3 DNA reads TGTGCCAGCAGCTCGTCCTGGGGTGGAGACAACTACGAGCAGTACTTC.

This rearrangement joins TRBV3-1 (or the pseudogene TRBV3-2) to TRBJ2-7; a possible D gene is TRBD1 (5 bases). CDR3 length: 14 residues. Trimming pared 2 bases from V and 2 bases from J, leaving 10 bases between. CDR1 and CDR2 from the germline V gene are LGHDT and YNNKEL (reference sequence). The CDR3 DNA sequence: TGTGCCAGCAGCCAACCAGACAGACCCTACGAGCAGTACTTC. Translated: CASSQPDRPYEQYF.